This T cell receptor (beta chain) was sequenced in a study of response to subunit inactivated influenza vaccine. Looked up from germline, CDR1 is LNHNV and CDR2 is YYDKDF (reference sequence). V gave up 0 bases and J gave up 3 bases, with 11 bases separating them. The CDR3 contains 15 residues. TCRdb recomputed calls from the RT-PCR reads with MiXCR, one row per CDR3 protein. The sample includes approximately 500,000 distinct CDR3 sequences, approximately 22% of them seen just once. These data are also associated with another study on T cells expressing NK-cell markers. Per that paper: 5'RACE template switching with UMIs generated TCR beta cDNA. T cells sorted in several experiments were restricted to alpha-beta TCR T cells by an anti-gamma-delta TCR antibody. These clonotypes additionally ranked first within the CD3+CD56-NKG2C+ fraction of a handful of donors.

V and J are TRBV15 and TRBJ1-2; D might be TRBD1 (6 bases). The receptor comes from a man aged 50 to 59 who received an inactivated influenza vaccine. The input for sequencing was CD4+ T cells sorted from PBMCs, taken 11 to 12 days after vaccination. The CDR3 DNA reads TGTGCCACCAGCAGAGATGGACAGCAGTACTATGGCTACACCTTC. Its translation is CATSRDGQQYYGYTF. Drawing the rest from reference TRBV15 and TRBJ1-2, the complete variable domain is DAMVIQNPRYQVTQFGKPVTLSCSQTLNHNVMYWYQQKSSQAPKLLFHYYDKDFNNEADTPDNFQSRRPNTSFCFLDIRSPGLGDTAMYLCATSRDGQQYYGYTFGSGTRLTVV.